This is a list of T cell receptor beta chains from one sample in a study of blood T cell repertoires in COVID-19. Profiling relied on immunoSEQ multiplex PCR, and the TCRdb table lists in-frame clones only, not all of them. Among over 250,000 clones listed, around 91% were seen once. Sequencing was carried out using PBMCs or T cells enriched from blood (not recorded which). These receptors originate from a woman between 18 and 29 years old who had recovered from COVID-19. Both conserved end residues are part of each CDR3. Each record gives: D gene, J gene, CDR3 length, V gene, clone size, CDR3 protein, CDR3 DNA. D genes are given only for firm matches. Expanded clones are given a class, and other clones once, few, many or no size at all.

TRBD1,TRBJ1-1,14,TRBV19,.,CASSTDRGDTEAFF,TGTGCCAGTAGTACCGACAGGGGAGACACTGAAGCTTTCTTT
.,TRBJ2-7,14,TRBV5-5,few,CASSDTLRSYEQYF,TGTGCCAGCAGCGATACACTAAGAAGCTACGAGCAGTACTTC
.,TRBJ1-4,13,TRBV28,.,CASTQGLDEKLFF,TGTGCCAGCACACAGGGTTTAGATGAAAAACTGTTTTTT
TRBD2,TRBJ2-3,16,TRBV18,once,CASSLSSGGPTDTQYF,TGTGCCAGCTCCCTATCCAGCGGGGGGCCCACAGATACGCAGTATTTT
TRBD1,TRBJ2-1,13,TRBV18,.,CASSPEGASEQFF,TGTGCCAGCTCACCAGAGGGGGCGAGTGAGCAGTTCTTC
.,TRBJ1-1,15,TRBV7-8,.,CASRPWGLENTEAFF,TGTGCCAGCAGACCCTGGGGGCTTGAGAACACTGAAGCTTTCTTT
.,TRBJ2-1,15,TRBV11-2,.,CASSPGQSPGDEQFF,TGTGCCAGCAGTCCGGGACAGAGTCCGGGGGATGAGCAGTTCTTC
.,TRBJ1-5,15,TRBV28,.,CASRSEAESNQPQHF,TGTGCCAGCCGTTCGGAGGCGGAAAGCAATCAGCCCCAGCATTTT
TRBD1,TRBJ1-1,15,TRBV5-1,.,CASSFQGGEYTEAFF,TGCGCCAGCAGCTTTCAGGGGGGAGAATATACTGAAGCTTTCTTT
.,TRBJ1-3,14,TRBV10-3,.,CAISEDNAGNTIYF,TGTGCCATCAGTGAGGACAACGCTGGAAACACCATATATTTT
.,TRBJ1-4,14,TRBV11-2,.,CASSLFRGSEKLFF,TGTGCCAGCAGCTTATTTCGGGGGAGTGAAAAACTGTTTTTT
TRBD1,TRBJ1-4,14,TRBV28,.,CASFQEGAREKLFF,TGTGCCAGCTTCCAAGAGGGGGCTAGAGAAAAACTGTTTTTT
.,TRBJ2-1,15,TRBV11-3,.,CASSFKTSFDNEQFF,TGTGCCAGCAGTTTTAAGACTAGTTTCGACAATGAGCAGTTCTTC
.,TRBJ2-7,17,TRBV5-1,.,CASSPNPLGTSAYEQYF,TGCGCCAGCAGTCCGAACCCACTCGGGACATCTGCCTACGAGCAGTACTTC
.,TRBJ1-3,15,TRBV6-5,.,CASSYRQAPGNTIYF,TGTGCCAGCAGTTATCGACAGGCGCCTGGAAACACCATATATTTT
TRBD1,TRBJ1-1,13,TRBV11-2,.,CASRRQGATEAFF,TGTGCCAGCAGGAGACAGGGCGCCACTGAAGCTTTCTTT
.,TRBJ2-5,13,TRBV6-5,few,CASGKAGQETQYF,TGTGCCAGCGGGAAGGCGGGACAAGAGACCCAGTACTTC
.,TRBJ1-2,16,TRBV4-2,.,CASSHLSPDSNYGYTF,TGTGCCAGCAGCCACCTCTCCCCGGACAGCAACTATGGCTACACCTTC
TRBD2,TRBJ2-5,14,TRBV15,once,CATSRGLSKETQYF,TGTGCCACCAGCAGGGGACTATCGAAAGAGACCCAGTACTTC
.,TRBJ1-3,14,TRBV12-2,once,CASRLSNSGNTIYF,TGTGCAAGTCGCTTATCCAACTCTGGAAACACCATATATTTT
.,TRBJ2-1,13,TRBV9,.,CASSVDSYNEQFF,TGTGCCAGCAGCGTCGACAGCTACAATGAGCAGTTCTTC
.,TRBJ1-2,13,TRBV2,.,CASSVGGDYGYTF,TGTGCCAGCAGTGTCGGAGGGGACTATGGCTACACCTTC
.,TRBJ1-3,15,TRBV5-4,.,CASSLDTGSRNTIYF,TGTGCCAGCAGCCTTGACACAGGGTCGAGAAACACCATATATTTT
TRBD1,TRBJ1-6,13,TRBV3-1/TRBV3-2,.,CASSPTGDSPLHF,TGTGCCAGCAGCCCGACAGGGGATTCACCCCTCCACTTT
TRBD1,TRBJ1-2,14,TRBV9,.,CASSASGTVLRYTF,TGTGCCAGCAGCGCCTCCGGGACAGTGCTCCGCTACACCTTC